The clone carrying this T cell receptor beta chain came up a few times. The record originates from a study of response to subunit inactivated influenza vaccine. TCRdb analysed the RT-PCR reads with MiXCR anew, one entry per CDR3 protein. The sample carries some 160,000 distinct CDR3 sequences, 9.5% to 13% recorded once. CDR3 length: 12 residues. Germline-derived CDR1 and CDR2 are MNHEY and SVGEGT. The germline V and J ends were trimmed by 6 bases and 7 bases, with 10 bases remaining between them. The receptor comes from a man between 50 and 59 years old who received an inactivated influenza vaccine. The gene calls are TRBV6-2 or TRBV6-3 and TRBJ2-1; unclear D gene. The source material was non-naive T cells sorted from PBMCs, sampled 35 to 45 days after vaccination. The CDR3 here is CASSRAKNEQFF. DNA of the CDR3: TGTGCCAGCAGCCGCGCTAAAAATGAGCAGTTCTTC.